The following is a T cell receptor (beta chain) sequence with its context. Its specificity is not known. Trimming removed 4 bases from V and 2 bases from J; junction bases left unmatched: 10. The germline CDR1 and CDR2 sequences are SGHDT and YYEEEE. The CDR3 length is 16 residues. Both subsets, CD45RA+ naive and CD45RA-negative memory, were split from the CD4+ cells. This sample was included in a study of shared clonotypes between healthy human individuals. Study-level points and caveats: The naive CD4 repertoires of several donors were compared, and around 4.7% of clonotypes were shared.

The authors loaded about 200 ng DNA, 30,000 to 35,000 T cell genomes, into sorted-subset replicate PCRs. Data came from immunoSEQ multiplex PCR; TCRdb stores just in-frame clones and leaves some out. The sample gives fewer than 400,000 clones, about 74% of which show up once; approximately 10% is in the top ten. Sequences were obtained from memory CD4+ T cells sorted from blood. Subset here: CD45RA-negative fraction. J is TRBJ2-3 and V is TRBV5-6; 7 nucleotides align to TRBD1. The sequence derives from a man aged 30-40 years in good health. The CDR3, as DNA: TGTGCCAGCAGCCGGACAGGAGAATGGAACACAGATACGCAGTATTTT. Residues: CASSRTGEWNTDTQYF.